This T cell receptor (beta chain) was recovered during a study of CD8 T cells in ankylosing spondylitis. Quantitative barcoded 5'-RACE was used to prepare TCR beta libraries. TCRdb used MiXCR to reprocess the 5' RACE reads, holding one entry per CDR3 protein. The data hold approximately 350,000 distinct CDR3 sequences, with roughly 15% observed a single time. This clonotype was counted a few times. Antigen specificity is unknown. Study results and limitations: Disease-linked clones proved CD8+ and comparatively uncommon in peripheral blood. There was reportedly significant enrichment of clones that were disease-linked in matched ankylosing spondylitis synovial fluid. Certain motif variants had earlier appeared in reactive arthritis synovial fluid and blood.

CDR1 is MNHNS, CDR2 SASEGT, per germline. The V segment lost 8 bases and the J segment 2 bases; nucleotides outside the gene matches: 7. The CDR3 covers 14 residues. This receptor was identified in a male donor with ankylosing spondylitis or in good health (not recorded which). Sequencing was done on a sample of blood, either unsorted or a sorted T cell fraction (not recorded which). The rearrangement joins TRBV6-1 to TRBJ2-3, with TRBD2 matching 7 bases. CDR3 protein: CASETSPNTDTQYF. CDR3 sequence (DNA): TGTGCCAGCGAGACTAGCCCAAACACAGATACGCAGTATTTT.